A single sample gave rise to the 16 T cell receptor beta chains below, sequenced in a study of blood T cell repertoires in COVID-19. TCRdb's copy holds only in-frame clones and misses some; the assay was immunoSEQ multiplex PCR. The profile shows approximately 200,000 clones, about four fifths of them singletons. Source material: PBMCs or T cells enriched from blood (not recorded which). Receptors originate from a middle-aged woman with acute COVID-19.

DNA for the CDR3: TGTGCCTGGAGTCCCAGGGGTAGGAACTATGGCTACACCTTC. This codes for CAWSPRGRNYGYTF. The chain is built from TRBV30 and TRBJ1-2, with D perhaps TRBD1 (6 bases). CDR1 and CDR2 from the germline V gene are GTSNPN and SVGIG (reference sequence). The germline V and J ends were trimmed by 2 bases and 2 bases, with 12 bases remaining between them. The CDR3 covers 14 residues.

The chain has TRBV12-2 and TRBJ2-1; the D call in the table, TRBD2, was not verified against the DNA. TRBV12-2 is assigned pseudogene status. The CDR3 loop spans 17 amino acids. The CDR3 region has the DNA TGTGCAAGTCGCTTAGGCGGGGCAGAGCGGGGCTACAATGAGCAGTTCTTC. Translation gives CASRLGGAERGYNEQFF.

The genes are TRBV11-2 and TRBJ2-7, with a possible D match to TRBD1 (5 bases). This CDR3 is 13 amino acids long. V lost 0 bases and J 7 bases, leaving 10 bases between the germline ends. The germline CDR1 and CDR2 sequences are SGHAT and FQNNGV. The CDR3 nucleotides are TGTGCCAGCAGCTTAGATCAGGGCAGGGAGCAGTACTTC. This translates into CASSLDQGREQYF.

J is TRBJ2-7 and V is TRBV29-1; D unclear. V lost 4 bases and J lost 3, with 10 bases in between. The CDR3 is made up of 12 amino acids. Looked up from germline, CDR1 is SQVTM and CDR2 is ANQGSEA. The CDR3 loop is CSVAITVYEQYF. CDR3 bases: TGCAGCGTTGCTATCACAGTCTACGAGCAGTACTTC.

V usage is TRBV3-1 (or the pseudogene TRBV3-2) and J usage is TRBJ1-4; 10 positions agree with TRBD1. The ends lost 3 bases at V and 3 bases at J; junction bases unmatched: 7. Germline V CDR1 and CDR2: LGHDT, YNNKEL (reference sequence). CDR3 length equals 17 residues. CDR3 sequence (DNA): TGTGCCAGCAGCCACAGACAGGGGGCTTTGGCTAATGAAAAACTGTTTTTT. Encoded protein: CASSHRQGALANEKLFF.

The rearrangement joins TRBV28 to TRBJ1-6; no definite D call. Germline CDR1 reads MDHEN; CDR2 reads SYDVKM. The CDR3 is 18 amino acids. V dropped 4 bases and J dropped 7 bases, with 23 bases sitting between them. CDR3 amino acids: CASSSHLREAAQNSPLHF. The DNA of the CDR3 is TGTGCCAGCAGTTCCCACCTTAGGGAGGCGGCACAAAATTCACCCCTCCACTTT.

The V gene is TRBV19, the J gene TRBJ1-2, with TRBD1 as a possible D gene (5 bases). Per germline, CDR1 LNHDA and CDR2 SQIVND (reference sequence). V lost 5 bases and J 7 bases, leaving 17 bases between the germline ends. This CDR3 has 14 amino acids. This CDR3 reads CASSPYTQGFGYTF. The DNA of the CDR3 is TGTGCCAGTAGTCCATACACTCAGGGCTTTGGCTACACCTTC.

The CDR3: CASSQEFRGKGSGANVLTF. Written as DNA, the CDR3 is TGCGCCAGCAGCCAAGAATTTCGGGGTAAAGGAAGTGGGGCCAACGTCCTGACTTTC. The chain is built from TRBV4-1 and TRBJ2-6; TRBD2 is a possible D gene (5 bases). CDR1 is MGHRA, CDR2 YSYEKL, per germline. The V end was cut by 0 bases, the J end by 3 bases, with 18 bases between. This CDR3 has 19 amino acids.

The CDR3 here is CASSSIGGANTEAFF. As DNA, the CDR3 is TGTGCCAGCAGTTCAATTGGGGGCGCGAACACTGAAGCTTTCTTT. This chain uses TRBV6-9 with TRBJ1-1; TRBD1 might be the D (6 bases). The ends were cut back, 4 bases at V and 1 base at J, with 13 bases in the middle. Germline V gene data show CDR1 as MNHGY and CDR2 as SVAAGI. The CDR3 loop spans 15 amino acids.

This clone was seen just once. At one of its ends the junction is not consistent with the germline gene, which may arise from a read error. The J gene is TRBJ1-5, the V gene TRBV6-1; possibly TRBD1 for D (5 bases). Germline loops: CDR1 MNHNS, CDR2 SASEGT. This CDR3 is built from 12 residues. The CDR3 DNA reads TGTGCCAGCAGTGAAATCGAGGGGACTCATGGTTTT. Translated, it gives CASSEIEGTHGF.

The rearrangement uses TRBV7-2 and TRBJ2-1, with 8 bases fitting TRBD2. The CDR3 contains 15 residues. The J segment lost 9 bases and the V segment lost 4 bases, leaving 11 bases of the junction unmatched. Germline values: CDR1 SGHTA, CDR2 FQGNSA. The CDR3 region has the DNA TGTGCCAGCAGCTCGCCATTGGGACTAGAGGGTGAGCAGTTCTTC. This sequence encodes CASSSPLGLEGEQFF.

The J gene is TRBJ2-5, the V gene TRBV5-8, with D perhaps TRBD2 (6 bases). CDR1 is SGHTS and CDR2 is YDEGEE in the germline V gene. The CDR3 length is 14 residues. The V and J ends lost 4 bases and 0 bases respectively, with 10 bases between them. CDR3 protein: CASSGGLYQETQYF. CDR3 sequence (DNA): TGTGCCAGCAGCGGGGGGTTATACCAAGAGACCCAGTACTTC.

The chain recombines TRBV11-2 with TRBJ1-2; no clear D. The CDR3 length is 13 residues. V shed 0 bases and J shed 2 bases, with 4 bases lying between them. Germline lookup yields CDR1 SGHAT and CDR2 FQNNGV. This CDR3 reads CASSLELNYGYTF. The CDR3 DNA follows: TGTGCCAGCAGCTTAGAACTAAACTATGGCTACACCTTC.

Here the CDR3 DNA reads TGCAGCGTTGAGGAGGGGTTGAACACTGAAGCTTTCTTT. It is translated as CSVEEGLNTEAFF. The rearrangement uses TRBV29-1 and TRBJ1-1, with D perhaps matching TRBD1 (5 bases). Germline values: CDR1 SQVTM, CDR2 ANQGSEA. This CDR3 contains 13 residues. Deletions cut 3 bases from V and 0 bases from J, with 8 bases between.

The DNA for the CDR3 is TGTGCCTGGAACCCACAGGGGGCCAAAAACATTCAGTACTTC. Residues: CAWNPQGAKNIQYF. The chain uses TRBV30 and TRBJ2-4, with 7 bases matching TRBD1. Germline-derived CDR1 and CDR2 are GTSNPN and SVGIG (reference sequence). The CDR3 is 14 residues long. The J segment lost 1 base and the V segment lost 4 bases, leaving 4 bases of the junction unmatched.

V gene TRBV7-2 combines with J gene TRBJ2-4; TRBD2 agrees at 7 bases. The CDR3 spans 16 residues. Germline V gene sequence: CDR1 SGHTA, CDR2 FQGNSA. V lost 5 bases, J lost 0 bases, and 7 bases stayed unmatched. The CDR3 sequence: CASSLRLALAKNIQYF. DNA of the CDR3: TGTGCCAGCAGCCTCCGACTAGCCTTAGCCAAAAACATTCAGTACTTC.